These 13 T cell receptor beta chains share one sample of origin, sequenced in a study of regulatory T cells in long-lasting Graves disease. Time point here: newly diagnosed GD, antithyroid drugs for less than 3 months. The TCR library was made from RNA extracted from PBMCs. Investigators prepared the TCR beta libraries by applying iRepertoire HTBI primers and Arm-PCR of CDR3 regions. Via MiXCR, TCRdb re-called the multiplex PCR reads, giving one row per CDR3 protein. The sample includes 350,000 to 550,000 distinct CDR3 sequences, about 15% of them seen just once. These same data were also listed under a study on T cells in Graves' hyperthyroidism and ophthalmopathy.

The sequences come from peripheral blood mononuclear cells (PBMCs), collected at new diagnosis, from a patient treated with antithyroid drugs. The receptors come from a woman aged 50 to 60 with Graves disease.

At least ten counts were recorded for this clonotype. The genes are TRBV20-1 and TRBJ2-3; TRBD2 matches at 10 bases. With V trimmed by 0 bases and J by 5 bases, 8 bases remained unmatched. The CDR3 is 16 amino acids. The germline gives CDR1 DFQATT, CDR2 SNEGSKA (reference sequence). The CDR3 region is CSARDWLAGVVDTQYF. In DNA form, the CDR3 reads TGCAGTGCTAGAGATTGGCTAGCGGGAGTAGTAGATACGCAGTATTTT.

This clonotype appeared many times. The chain joins TRBV3-1 to TRBJ2-7, with D uncertain. CDR3 length: 12 residues. The germline V gene has CDR1 LGHDT and CDR2 YNNKEL (reference sequence). V shed 3 bases and J shed 2 bases, with 5 bases lying between them. The CDR3 DNA is TGTGCCAGCAGCCACCTAACCTACGAGCAGTACTTC. It codes for CASSHLTYEQYF.

This clonotype was seen at least ten times. The chain carries TRBV11-2 and TRBJ2-1; D is undetermined. V lost 5 bases and J 5 bases, leaving 10 bases between the germline ends. This CDR3 is 13 amino acids long. Germline V gene lookup returns CDR1 SGHAT and CDR2 FQNNGV. The CDR3 bases are TGTGCCAGCAGCCTGGAGCTAAACAATGAGCAGTTCTTC. It specifies CASSLELNNEQFF.

The table lists this clonotype with many counts. This rearrangement joins TRBV5-1 to TRBJ2-5; TRBD1 matches 8 bases. V gave up 4 bases and J gave up 2 bases; unmatched junction bases: 10. The CDR3 is 16 amino acids. Germline CDR1 is SGHRS and CDR2 is YFSETQ. The CDR3 sequence: CASSTADRGWQETQYF. CDR3 DNA: TGCGCCAGCAGCACCGCTGACAGGGGTTGGCAAGAGACCCAGTACTTC.

This clonotype has a count of ten or more. The chain has TRBV2 and TRBJ1-3; unclear D gene. CDR1 SNHLY and CDR2 FYNNEI come from the germline V gene. V lost 3 bases and J lost 6, with 6 bases in between. The CDR3 is made up of 12 amino acids. Here the CDR3 DNA reads TGTGCCAGCAGTGAGGAAGAAAACACCATATATTTT. Protein sequence: CASSEEENTIYF.

This clonotype was seen a handful of times. The rearrangement uses TRBV10-3 and TRBJ1-2; 12 bases fit TRBD1. V was pared by 5 bases and J by 1 base, with 8 bases of the junction left unmatched. Germline loops: CDR1 ENHRY, CDR2 SYGVKD. The length of the CDR3 is 17 residues. CDR3 amino acids: CAISTGTGGTGNYGYTF. The CDR3 coding sequence is TGTGCCATCAGTACCGGGACAGGGGGCACCGGTAACTATGGCTACACCTTC.

The chain couples TRBV4-1 to TRBJ1-6, with D perhaps matching TRBD1 (5 bases). Germline values: CDR1 MGHRA, CDR2 YSYEKL. This CDR3 has 15 residues. With 1 base removed from V and 7 bases from J, the gap between germline ends came to 11 bases. In DNA form, the CDR3 reads TGCGCCAGCAGCCAAGGCGGACCAGGGAATTCACCCCTCCACTTT. Protein: CASSQGGPGNSPLHF.

There are many counts of this clonotype. The chain uses TRBV28 and TRBJ2-7; 11 bases match TRBD2. In germline, CDR1 is MDHEN, CDR2 SYDVKM. J lost 0 bases, V lost 3 bases, and 7 bases had no gene match. The CDR3 has 17 residues. The CDR3, as DNA: TGTGCCAGCAGTTTCGGCTCGCTAGCGGGAGGCTCCTACGAGCAGTACTTC. Protein product: CASSFGSLAGGSYEQYF.

V gene TRBV30 combines with J gene TRBJ2-5, with D possibly being TRBD1 or TRBD2 (5 bases each). This CDR3 comprises 14 residues. V lost 3 bases to trimming and J lost 1 base, with 12 bases between them. Germline V CDR1 and CDR2: GTSNPN, SVGIG (reference sequence). The CDR3 sequence is CAWRGRGAQETQYF. As DNA, the CDR3 is TGTGCCTGGAGAGGCCGGGGCGCCCAAGAGACCCAGTACTTC.

This clonotype was recorded many times. The rearrangement links TRBV12-3 or TRBV12-4 to TRBJ2-5; 11 nucleotides line up with TRBD2. The CDR3 is 17 amino acids. V lost 0 bases to trimming and J lost 1 base; unmatched junction nucleotides: 4. CDR3 coding DNA: TGTGCCAGCAGTTTAGCCCTTAGCGGGAGGGTCCAAGAGACCCAGTACTTC. Protein product: CASSLALSGRVQETQYF.

This clonotype was detected only a few times. V and J are TRBV30 and TRBJ1-1; TRBD1 might be the D (5 bases). Between the trimmed V and J ends, which lost 2 bases and 6 bases, there was a span of 10 bases. CDR3 length equals 12 residues. Germline assignment: CDR1 GTSNPN and CDR2 SVGIG (reference sequence). DNA for the CDR3: TGTGCCTGGAGTCCAGGGATCGCTGAAGCTTTCTTT. Translation gives CAWSPGIAEAFF.

The chain uses TRBV5-4 and TRBJ1-2; 8 positions agree with TRBD1. V gave up 4 bases and J gave up 2 bases; unmatched junction bases: 10. The CDR3 covers 16 residues. CDR1 SGHNT and CDR2 YYREEE come from the germline V gene (reference sequence). In nucleotides, the CDR3 is TGTGCCAGCAGCCCGGGCAGGGGGCGCGCCAACTATGGCTACACCTTC. This codes for CASSPGRGRANYGYTF. Variable domain in full (rest from reference TRBV5-4 and TRBJ1-2): ETGVTQSPTHLIKTRGQQVTLRCSSQSGHNTVSWYQQALGQGPQFIFQYYREEENGRGNFPPRFSGLQFPNYSSELNVNALELDDSALYLCASSPGRGRANYGYTFGSGTRLTVV.

This clonotype has at least ten counts. The CDR3 region is CASSESRELNEQYF. CDR3 DNA sequence: TGTGCCAGCAGTGAATCGAGGGAGTTGAACGAGCAGTACTTC. J is TRBJ2-7 and V is TRBV2; a weak D match, TRBD2 (5 bases). The V end lost 2 bases, the J end lost 5 bases, and 13 bases lay between the germline ends. The CDR3 is made up of 14 amino acids. Germline-derived CDR1 and CDR2 are SNHLY and FYNNEI.